This T cell receptor beta chain is from a study of shared clonotypes between healthy human individuals. Overall study findings and caveats: All-four-donor shared clonotypes had higher generation probabilities than non-shared clonotypes did.

As defined, naive CD8 cells were CD45RO-negative and positively selected for CCR7, with terminally differentiated effector memory CD45RA+ cells excluded. There were only Caucasian adults among the donors, and all lived in Nashville, Tennessee. In regard to this clone: Its matching antigen is unknown.

As handled by the study authors: Filtering differed for immunoSEQ, which gave only junction sequences without quality scores. Only in-frame clones appear in the TCRdb table, and some are missing; sequencing was by immunoSEQ multiplex PCR. Clonal size and the V and J genes are those of that table, whereas D and trimming came from the DNA. The sample has around 2.1 million clones, 85% to 95% seen once. There are 16 residues in the CDR3. CDR1 and CDR2 (germline): MNHEY, SMNVEV (reference sequence). The junction had 8 bases not matched to a gene; V was cut back by 0 bases and J by 3 bases. Sequenced sample: naive CD8+ T cells from PBMCs. V is TRBV27 and J is TRBJ2-7, with TRBD2 matching over 7 bases. This clonotype was sampled from a young man in good health. Some clones in this sample may be carry-over from other donors' samples. The chain's CDR3 is CASSLSGGSGIYEQYF. The CDR3 region has the DNA TGTGCCAGCAGTTTATCCGGGGGAAGCGGGATCTACGAGCAGTACTTC.